Sequencing of this TCR beta chain was carried out in a study of T cells after yellow fever vaccination. Study information: The SMART-Seq v4 Ultra Low Input method served to prepare the low-cell-number fractions. Study conclusions and caveats: The secondary T-cell response peaked on day 5, not day 15, but was weaker. Re-detected after boosting: most primary clones, almost 98% of CD4 and 75% to 90% of CD8.

Concerning this clonotype: Its antigen is undetermined.

Generation of TCR cDNA used 5'RACE template switching (which added a universal primer site and UMIs). One entry per CDR3 protein results from TCRdb running MiXCR on the 5' RACE reads. The profile shows more than 250,000 distinct CDR3 sequences, approximately 7% of them singletons. The germline gives CDR1 SGHNT, CDR2 YYREEE (reference sequence). The CDR3 is 14 amino acids. Trimming pared 0 bases from V and 2 bases from J, leaving 9 bases between. This chain joins TRBV5-4 and TRBJ2-7, with no clear D. The receptor was derived from a man aged 18-30 years who received the YFV17D yellow fever vaccine. The sample here was PBMCs, taken approximately 47 days after the first yellow fever vaccination. The CDR3 DNA is TGTGCCAGCAGCTTGGGAGTAAGAGCCTACGAGCAGTACTTC. Amino acid sequence: CASSLGVRAYEQYF.